Below, 21 T cell receptor beta chains from the same sample are listed, as sequenced in a study of blood T cell repertoires in COVID-19. Method: immunoSEQ multiplex PCR; TCRdb's copy keeps in-frame clones and lacks some. The sample has around 300,000 clones, more than 75% seen once. The specimen sequenced was peripheral blood. The receptors derive from a woman in her 30s who had recovered from COVID-19.

The V gene is TRBV24-1, the J gene TRBJ2-2; D uncertain. The CDR3 runs to 14 residues. Germline values: CDR1 KGHDR, CDR2 SFDVKD. V lost 4 bases to trimming and J lost 3 bases, with 8 bases between them. The chain's CDR3 is CATSDPRDTGELFF. The CDR3 region has the DNA TGTGCCACCAGTGACCCACGGGACACCGGGGAGCTGTTTTTT.

This chain connects TRBV5-1 to TRBJ1-5; 10 bases line up with TRBD1. Losses at the gene ends were 4 bases for V and 0 bases for J; bases not matched to a gene: 10. Germline V gene sequence: CDR1 SGHRS, CDR2 YFSETQ. This CDR3 comprises 18 residues. In nucleotides, the CDR3 is TGCGCCAGCAGCCCCGGGACAGGGGAGGCATATAGCAATCAGCCCCAGCATTTT. Residues: CASSPGTGEAYSNQPQHF.

This rearrangement joins TRBV5-4 to TRBJ2-7, with D hard to call. In germline, CDR1 is SGHNT, CDR2 YYREEE (reference sequence). The CDR3 spans 13 residues. Trimming shortened V by 4 bases and J by 5 bases, and 13 bases separated the two germline ends. The CDR3 sequence: CASSPPGANEQYF. The CDR3 coding sequence is TGTGCCAGCAGCCCCCCCGGAGCCAACGAGCAGTACTTC.

This chain uses TRBV7-3 with TRBJ2-1; 8 bases are a match to TRBD2. This CDR3 comprises 14 residues. CDR1 and CDR2 (germline): SGHTA, FQGTGA. The J segment lost 3 bases and the V segment lost 5 bases, leaving 3 bases of the junction unmatched. CDR3 nucleotide sequence: TGTGCCAGCAGCCAAAGCGGGAGCTACAATGAGCAGTTCTTC. It is translated as CASSQSGSYNEQFF.

The chain carries TRBV5-5 and TRBJ2-1; TRBD2 is a possible D gene (6 bases). The CDR3 loop spans 14 amino acids. CDR1 is SGHKS and CDR2 is YYEKEE in the germline V gene (reference sequence). With 2 bases removed from V and 5 bases from J, the gap between germline ends came to 11 bases. The CDR3: CASSLTEGHNEQFF. CDR3 in DNA: TGTGCCAGCAGCTTAACGGAGGGTCACAATGAGCAGTTCTTC. The whole variable domain, remainder taken from reference TRBV5-5 and TRBJ2-1, is DAGVTQSPTHLIKTRGQQVTLRCSPISGHKSVSWYQQVLGQGPQFIFQYYEKEERGRGNFPDRFSARQFPNYSSELNVNALLLGDSALYLCASSLTEGHNEQFFGPGTRLTVL.

The chain couples TRBV6-5 to TRBJ1-5; D remains ambiguous. The CDR3 runs to 14 residues. Trimming stripped 7 bases from V and 6 bases from J, with 16 bases between. CDR1 MNHEY and CDR2 SVGAGI come from the germline V gene. CDR3 residues: CASKDSEEFQPQHF. CDR3 bases: TGTGCCAGCAAGGACTCGGAGGAGTTTCAGCCCCAGCATTTT.

V is TRBV7-2 and J is TRBJ1-2; 7 bases are a match to TRBD1. Trimming at V came to 1 base and at J to 2 bases, leaving 1 base not matched to a gene. Germline V CDR1 and CDR2: SGHTA, FQGNSA. The CDR3 loop spans 14 amino acids. This CDR3 reads CASSLVGQNYGYTF. The CDR3 DNA reads as TGTGCCAGCAGCTTAGTGGGACAGAACTATGGCTACACCTTC.

This clone was seen once. The chain couples TRBV28 to TRBJ2-7; TRBD2 matches at 7 bases. V was pared by 6 bases and J by 3 bases, with 5 bases of the junction left unmatched. The CDR3 covers 13 residues. Germline V gives CDR1 MDHEN, CDR2 SYDVKM. In nucleotides, the CDR3 is TGTGCCAGCAGATCTTCGGGGGGCTACGAGCAGTACTTC. Protein product: CASRSSGGYEQYF.

V is TRBV13 and J is TRBJ2-3; D perhaps matches TRBD1 (5 bases). Trimming took 3 bases from V and 1 from J, leaving 11 bases between them. CDR3 length equals 15 residues. Germline CDR1 PRHDT, CDR2 FYEKMQ (reference sequence). The CDR3 sequence is CASSFARAGTDTQYF. CDR3 nucleotides: TGTGCCAGCAGCTTCGCCAGGGCGGGCACAGATACGCAGTATTTT.

The V gene is TRBV10-2, the J gene TRBJ2-7; 9 bases align to TRBD1. Germline loops: CDR1 WSHSY, CDR2 SAAADI. V lost 10 bases, J lost 1 base, and 14 bases stayed unmatched. This CDR3 is built from 16 residues. The CDR3 is CATLLVGGQGSYEQYF. Written as DNA, the CDR3 is TGCGCCACTCTTTTGGTTGGGGGACAGGGTTCCTACGAGCAGTACTTC.

The V and J genes are TRBV2 and TRBJ2-3; 14 bases fit TRBD2. J gave up 4 bases and V 6 bases, and 0 bases lay outside the gene matches. CDR3 length equals 14 residues. In germline, CDR1 is SNHLY, CDR2 FYNNEI. The CDR3 loop is CASRTSGGADTQYF. Here the CDR3 DNA reads TGTGCCAGCAGGACTAGCGGGGGGGCAGATACGCAGTATTTT.

The chain joins TRBV5-5 to TRBJ1-1; possible D gene TRBD1, 5 bases. The ends were cut back, 4 bases at V and 3 bases at J, with 16 bases in the middle. The CDR3 totals 15 residues. The germline V gene has CDR1 SGHKS and CDR2 YYEKEE (reference sequence). The CDR3 here is CASSPWGDGHTEAFF. As DNA, the CDR3 is TGTGCCAGCAGCCCCTGGGGCGACGGCCACACTGAAGCTTTCTTT. The full variable domain, rest sourced from reference TRBV5-5 and TRBJ1-1, is DAGVTQSPTHLIKTRGQQVTLRCSPISGHKSVSWYQQVLGQGPQFIFQYYEKEERGRGNFPDRFSARQFPNYSSELNVNALLLGDSALYLCASSPWGDGHTEAFFGQGTRLTVV.

Only one count was recorded for this clone. The rearrangement joins TRBV6-1 to TRBJ1-2; tentatively, D is TRBD1 (6 bases). CDR3 size: 17 residues. Germline assignment: CDR1 MNHNS and CDR2 SASEGT. V gave up 2 bases and J gave up 0 bases, with 16 bases separating them. The DNA for the CDR3 is TGTGCCAGCAGTGAAACTAGAGACAGGAGAGCTAACTATGGCTACACCTTC. It encodes CASSETRDRRANYGYTF.

The gene calls are TRBV7-2 and TRBJ2-5; 7 bases line up with TRBD2. CDR1 is SGHTA, CDR2 FQGNSA, per germline. After removal of 4 bases from V and 5 bases from J, the junction contained 10 bases not matched to a gene. CDR3 size: 15 residues. The CDR3 is CASSSLGGSVETQYF. The CDR3, as DNA: TGTGCCAGCAGCTCCCTGGGAGGGTCCGTGGAGACCCAGTACTTC. Full variable domain (rest looked up from reference TRBV7-2 and TRBJ2-5): GAGVSQSPSNKVTEKGKDVELRCDPISGHTALYWYRQSLGQGLEFLIYFQGNSAPDKSGLPSDRFSAERTGGSVSTLTIQRTQQEDSAVYLCASSSLGGSVETQYFGPGTRLLVL.

This chain links TRBV2 with TRBJ2-4; tentatively, D is TRBD1 (5 bases). With 6 bases removed from V and 0 bases from J, the gap between germline ends came to 12 bases. The CDR3 has 15 amino acids. Germline loops: CDR1 SNHLY, CDR2 FYNNEI. The CDR3 loop reads CASSGRQLAKNIQYF. The CDR3 region has the DNA TGTGCCAGCAGCGGTCGACAGCTAGCCAAAAACATTCAGTACTTC.

The CDR3 protein is CASSSRGTGVNEKLFF. For the CDR3, the DNA is TGTGCCAGCAGCTCACGTGGGACAGGAGTTAATGAAAAACTGTTTTTT. This sequence joins TRBV28 and TRBJ1-4, with 8 nucleotides matching TRBD1. The CDR3 length is 16 residues. The junction had 10 bases not matched to a gene; V was cut back by 6 bases and J by 4 bases. Germline lookup yields CDR1 MDHEN and CDR2 SYDVKM.

This chain connects TRBV4-1 to TRBJ2-1, with TRBD2 identical over 14 bases. Per germline, CDR1 MGHRA and CDR2 YSYEKL. Trimming at V came to 1 base and at J to 8 bases, leaving 4 bases not matched to a gene. The CDR3 totals 16 residues. CDR3 DNA: TGCGCCAGCAGCCAAGGACTAGCGGGAGGGGGATATGAGCAGTTCTTC. Protein product: CASSQGLAGGGYEQFF.

This clone was seen only once. The CDR3 region has the DNA TGTGCCAGCAGTGAGACAGGTGTTGGACGTAATGAAAAACTGTTTTTT. Translated, it gives CASSETGVGRNEKLFF. This chain uses TRBV2 with TRBJ1-4; the D gene is possibly TRBD1 (6 bases). V was shortened by 3 bases and J by 4 bases, with 15 bases between the two germline ends. The CDR3 spans 16 residues. Germline assignment: CDR1 SNHLY and CDR2 FYNNEI.

The chain recombines TRBV10-3 with TRBJ2-2; 11 nucleotides line up with TRBD1. CDR3 size: 15 residues. V lost 9 bases, J lost 6 bases, and 9 bases stayed unmatched. Germline CDR1 ENHRY, CDR2 SYGVKD. As DNA, the CDR3 is TGTGCCATATCCCGGGACAGGGGGATGCCCGGGGAGCTGTTTTTT. It yields the protein CAISRDRGMPGELFF.

The J gene is TRBJ2-7, the V gene TRBV5-1, with a tentative D call TRBD2 (5 bases). Per the germline V gene, CDR1 is SGHRS and CDR2 is YFSETQ. The CDR3 is made up of 16 amino acids. V gave up 2 bases and J gave up 4 bases, with 19 bases separating them. CDR3 in amino acids: CASSFQAGPGSYEQYF. CDR3 DNA sequence: TGCGCCAGCAGCTTTCAGGCCGGCCCGGGATCTTACGAGCAGTACTTC.

The chain couples TRBV10-3 to TRBJ2-3, with TRBD2 matching 7 bases. There are 14 residues in the CDR3. The germline CDR1 and CDR2 sequences are ENHRY and SYGVKD. J was trimmed by 0 bases and V by 4 bases; bases with no gene match: 1. Here the CDR3 DNA reads TGTGCCATCAGTGGGACTAGTAGCACAGATACGCAGTATTTT. Translating gives CAISGTSSTDTQYF.